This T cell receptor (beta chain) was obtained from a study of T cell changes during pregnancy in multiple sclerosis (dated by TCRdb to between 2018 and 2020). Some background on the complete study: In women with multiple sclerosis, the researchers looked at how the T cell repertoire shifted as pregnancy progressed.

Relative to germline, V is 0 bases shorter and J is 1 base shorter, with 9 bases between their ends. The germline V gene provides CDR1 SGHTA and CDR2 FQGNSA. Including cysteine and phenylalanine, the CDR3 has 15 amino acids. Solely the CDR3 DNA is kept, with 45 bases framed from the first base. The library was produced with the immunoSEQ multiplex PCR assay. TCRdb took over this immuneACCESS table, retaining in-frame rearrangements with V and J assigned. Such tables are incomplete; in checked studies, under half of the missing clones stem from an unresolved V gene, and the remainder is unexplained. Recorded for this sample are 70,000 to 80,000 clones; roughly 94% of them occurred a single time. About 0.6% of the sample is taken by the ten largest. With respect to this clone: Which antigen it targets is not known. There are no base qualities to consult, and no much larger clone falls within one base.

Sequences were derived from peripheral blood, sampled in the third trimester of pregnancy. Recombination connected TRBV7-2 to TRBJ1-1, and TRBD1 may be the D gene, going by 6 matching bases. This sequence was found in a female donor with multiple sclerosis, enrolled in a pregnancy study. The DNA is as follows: TGTGCCAGCAGCTTAGCCGGGGGGCGGAACACTGAAGCTTTCTTT. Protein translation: CASSLAGGRNTEAFF.